This is a list of T cell receptor beta chains from one sample in a study of shared clonotypes between healthy human individuals. TCRdb keeps only in-frame clones here, not all; method: immunoSEQ multiplex PCR. The sample has roughly 720,000 clones, 80% to 95% seen once. Sample: memory CD8+ T cells from PBMCs. The receptors come from a man aged 18 to 30 in good health. Some clones in this sample may be carry-over from other donors' samples. CDR3s include the opening cysteine and the closing phenylalanine or tryptophan. The D gene is left open where the match is weak. Clone sizes are given selectively: once, few, many, or a class where the clone is expanded.

J gene: TRBJ2-3; D gene: NA; clone size: NA; V gene: TRBV6-4; CDR3 protein: CASSESTVTDTQYF; CDR3 DNA: TGTGCCAGCAGTGAATCGACAGTTACGGATACGCAGTATTTT
J gene: TRBJ2-7; D gene: TRBD1; clone size: NA; V gene: TRBV30; CDR3 protein: CAWSADRYRYEQYF; CDR3 DNA: TGTGCCTGGAGTGCGGACAGGTATCGTTACGAGCAGTACTTC
J gene: TRBJ2-1; D gene: TRBD1; clone size: NA; V gene: TRBV29-1; CDR3 protein: CSAGPGQGVNNEQFF; CDR3 DNA: TGCAGCGCCGGGCCGGGACAGGGTGTGAACAATGAGCAGTTCTTC
J gene: TRBJ2-1; D gene: NA; clone size: NA; V gene: TRBV25-1; CDR3 protein: CASSESGEDNEQFF; CDR3 DNA: TGTGCCAGCAGTGAATCTGGAGAAGACAATGAGCAGTTCTTC
J gene: TRBJ1-1; D gene: NA; clone size: NA; V gene: TRBV27; CDR3 protein: CASRLGRTTEAFF; CDR3 DNA: TGTGCCAGCAGATTAGGACGAACCACTGAAGCTTTCTTT
J gene: TRBJ2-2; D gene: NA; clone size: NA; V gene: TRBV9; CDR3 protein: CASRKQDTGELFF; CDR3 DNA: TGTGCCAGCAGAAAACAGGACACCGGGGAGCTGTTTTTT
J gene: TRBJ2-7; D gene: TRBD1; clone size: NA; V gene: TRBV27; CDR3 protein: CASSFGTAEQYF; CDR3 DNA: TGTGCCAGCAGTTTTGGGACAGCGGAGCAGTACTTC
J gene: TRBJ2-1; D gene: NA; clone size: NA; V gene: TRBV7-6; CDR3 protein: CASSLGFVGEQFF; CDR3 DNA: TGTGCCAGCAGCTTAGGTTTCGTGGGTGAGCAGTTCTTC
J gene: TRBJ2-5; D gene: NA; clone size: NA; V gene: TRBV6-5; CDR3 protein: CASSYSVGEETQYF; CDR3 DNA: TGTGCCAGCAGTTACTCCGTGGGGGAAGAGACCCAGTACTTC
J gene: TRBJ1-1; D gene: NA; clone size: NA; V gene: TRBV6-5; CDR3 protein: CASSLGGARTEAFF; CDR3 DNA: TGTGCCAGCTCCCTTGGGGGGGCACGGACTGAAGCTTTCTTT
J gene: TRBJ2-5; D gene: NA; clone size: NA; V gene: TRBV10-3; CDR3 protein: CAISEIGDQETQYF; CDR3 DNA: TGTGCCATCAGTGAGATTGGGGATCAAGAGACCCAGTACTTC
J gene: TRBJ1-4; D gene: NA; clone size: once; V gene: TRBV27; CDR3 protein: CASSWGNEKLFF; CDR3 DNA: TGTGCCAGCAGTTGGGGGAATGAAAAACTGTTTTTT
J gene: TRBJ2-7; D gene: NA; clone size: NA; V gene: TRBV15; CDR3 protein: CATSREKDTGEQYF; CDR3 DNA: TGTGCCACCAGCAGGGAAAAAGATACGGGGGAGCAGTACTTC
J gene: TRBJ1-1; D gene: NA; clone size: NA; V gene: TRBV15; CDR3 protein: CATEVAGATEAFF; CDR3 DNA: TGTGCCACTGAAGTGGCTGGAGCCACTGAAGCTTTCTTT
J gene: TRBJ2-1; D gene: TRBD1; clone size: NA; V gene: TRBV7-9; CDR3 protein: CASSPGTGLSYNEQFF; CDR3 DNA: TGTGCCAGCAGCCCGGGGACAGGACTTTCCTACAATGAGCAGTTCTTC